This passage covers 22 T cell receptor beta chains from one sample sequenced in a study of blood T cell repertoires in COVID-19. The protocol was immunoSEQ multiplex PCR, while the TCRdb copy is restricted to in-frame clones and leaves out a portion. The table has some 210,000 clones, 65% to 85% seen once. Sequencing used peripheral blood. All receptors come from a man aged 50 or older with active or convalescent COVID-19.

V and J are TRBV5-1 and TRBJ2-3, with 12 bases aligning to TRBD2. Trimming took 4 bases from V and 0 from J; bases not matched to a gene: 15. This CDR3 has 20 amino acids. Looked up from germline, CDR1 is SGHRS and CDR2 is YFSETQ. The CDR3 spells CASSPTSGGSVRSSTDTQYF. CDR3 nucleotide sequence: TGCGCCAGCAGCCCGACTAGCGGGGGCTCGGTACGCTCTAGCACAGATACGCAGTATTTT.

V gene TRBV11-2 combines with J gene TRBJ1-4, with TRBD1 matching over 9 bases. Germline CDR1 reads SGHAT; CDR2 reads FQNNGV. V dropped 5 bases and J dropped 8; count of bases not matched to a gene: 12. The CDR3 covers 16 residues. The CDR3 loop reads CASSAVEYRGPEKLFF. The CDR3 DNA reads TGTGCCAGCAGCGCGGTTGAGTACAGGGGGCCGGAAAAACTGTTTTTT.

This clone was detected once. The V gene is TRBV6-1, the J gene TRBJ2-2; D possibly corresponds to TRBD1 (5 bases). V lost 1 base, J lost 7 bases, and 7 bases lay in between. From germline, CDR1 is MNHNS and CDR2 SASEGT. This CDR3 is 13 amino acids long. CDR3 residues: CASSEGQFGELFF. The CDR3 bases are TGTGCCAGCAGTGAAGGACAGTTCGGGGAGCTGTTTTTT.

The CDR3 is CASSELAGEVEQFF. DNA for the CDR3: TGCGCCAGCAGTGAGTTAGCGGGAGAGGTTGAGCAGTTCTTC. The chain has TRBV10-2 and TRBJ2-1; TRBD2 agrees at 9 bases. The V gene's germline CDR1 is WSHSY and CDR2 SAAADI. CDR3 length: 14 residues. J gave up 9 bases and V 1 base, and 4 bases lay outside the gene matches.

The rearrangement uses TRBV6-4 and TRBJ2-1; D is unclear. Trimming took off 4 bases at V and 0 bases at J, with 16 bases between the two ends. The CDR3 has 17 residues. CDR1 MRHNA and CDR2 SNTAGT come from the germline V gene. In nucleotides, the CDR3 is TGTGCCAGCAGTGCTTCCCAAAGAGCGAGCTCCTACAATGAGCAGTTCTTC. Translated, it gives CASSASQRASSYNEQFF.

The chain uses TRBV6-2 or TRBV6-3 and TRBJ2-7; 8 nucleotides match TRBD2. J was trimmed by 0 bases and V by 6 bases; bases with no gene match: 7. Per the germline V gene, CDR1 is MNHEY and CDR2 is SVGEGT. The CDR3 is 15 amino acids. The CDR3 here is CASSQLAAFSYEQYF. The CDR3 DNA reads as TGTGCCAGCAGCCAACTAGCGGCTTTCTCCTACGAGCAGTACTTC.

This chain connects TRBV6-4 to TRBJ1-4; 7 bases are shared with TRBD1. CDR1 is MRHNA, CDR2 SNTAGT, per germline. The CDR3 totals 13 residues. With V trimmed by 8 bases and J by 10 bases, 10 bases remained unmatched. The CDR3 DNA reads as TGTGCCAGCGAACAGGGGACTTCGGGAAAACTGTTTTTT. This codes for CASEQGTSGKLFF.

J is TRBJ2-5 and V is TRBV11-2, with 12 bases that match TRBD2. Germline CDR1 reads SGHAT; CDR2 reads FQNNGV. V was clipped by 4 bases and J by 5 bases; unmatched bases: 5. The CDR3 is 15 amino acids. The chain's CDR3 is CASSYGLAGRETQYF. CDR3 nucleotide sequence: TGTGCCAGCAGCTACGGACTAGCGGGACGGGAGACCCAGTACTTC.

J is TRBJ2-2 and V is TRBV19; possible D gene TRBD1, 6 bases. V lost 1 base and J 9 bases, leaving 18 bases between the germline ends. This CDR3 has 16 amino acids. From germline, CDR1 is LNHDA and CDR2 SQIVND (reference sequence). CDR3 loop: CASSIVGSWGHRELFF. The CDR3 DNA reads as TGTGCCAGTAGTATAGTGGGCTCCTGGGGGCATAGGGAGCTGTTTTTT.

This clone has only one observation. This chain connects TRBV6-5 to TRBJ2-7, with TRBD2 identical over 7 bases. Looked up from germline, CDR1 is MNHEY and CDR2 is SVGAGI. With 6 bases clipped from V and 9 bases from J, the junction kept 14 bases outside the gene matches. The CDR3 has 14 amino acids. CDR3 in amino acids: CASRPSAVRESQYF. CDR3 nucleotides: TGTGCCAGCAGGCCCAGCGCTGTGCGGGAGTCGCAGTACTTC.

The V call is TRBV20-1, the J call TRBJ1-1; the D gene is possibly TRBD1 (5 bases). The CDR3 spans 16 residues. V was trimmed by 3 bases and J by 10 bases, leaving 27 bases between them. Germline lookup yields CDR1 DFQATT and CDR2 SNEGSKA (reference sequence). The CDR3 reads CSASRSEGPTWGVAFF. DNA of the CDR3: TGCAGTGCTAGTCGTTCGGAGGGGCCAACATGGGGAGTAGCTTTCTTT.

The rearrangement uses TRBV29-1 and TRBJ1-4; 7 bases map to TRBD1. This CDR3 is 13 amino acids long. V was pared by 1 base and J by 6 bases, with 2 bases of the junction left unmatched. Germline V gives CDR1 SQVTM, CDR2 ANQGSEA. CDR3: CSVEGTGDEKLFF. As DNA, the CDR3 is TGCAGCGTTGAAGGGACAGGAGATGAAAAACTGTTTTTT.

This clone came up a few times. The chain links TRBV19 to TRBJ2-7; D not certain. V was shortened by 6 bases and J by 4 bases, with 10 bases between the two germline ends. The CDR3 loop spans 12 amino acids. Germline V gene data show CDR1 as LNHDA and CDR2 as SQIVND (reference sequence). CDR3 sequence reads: CASSSRGYEQYF. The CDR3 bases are TGTGCCAGTAGCTCACGAGGATACGAGCAGTACTTC.

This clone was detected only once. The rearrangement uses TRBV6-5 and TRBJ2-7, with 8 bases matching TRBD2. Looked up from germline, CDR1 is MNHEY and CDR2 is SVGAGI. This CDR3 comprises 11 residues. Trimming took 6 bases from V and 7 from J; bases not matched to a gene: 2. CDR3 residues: CASSRGGEQYF. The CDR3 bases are TGTGCCAGCAGCCGGGGGGGAGAGCAGTACTTC.

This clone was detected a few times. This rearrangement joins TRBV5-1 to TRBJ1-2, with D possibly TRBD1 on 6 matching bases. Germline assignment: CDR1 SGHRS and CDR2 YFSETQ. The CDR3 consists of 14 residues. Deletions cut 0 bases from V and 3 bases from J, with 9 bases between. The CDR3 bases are TGCGCCAGCAGCTTGGCTCGGACAGACTATGGCTACACCTTC. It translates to CASSLARTDYGYTF.

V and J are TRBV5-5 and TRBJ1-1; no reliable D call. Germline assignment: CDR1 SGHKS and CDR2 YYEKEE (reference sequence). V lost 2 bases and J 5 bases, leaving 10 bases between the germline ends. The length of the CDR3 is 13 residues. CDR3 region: CASSFEVRTEAFF. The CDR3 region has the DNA TGTGCCAGCAGCTTTGAGGTGAGAACTGAAGCTTTCTTT.

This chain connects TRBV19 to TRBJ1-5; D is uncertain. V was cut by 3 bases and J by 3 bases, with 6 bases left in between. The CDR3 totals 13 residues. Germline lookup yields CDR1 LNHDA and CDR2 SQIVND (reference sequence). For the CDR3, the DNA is TGTGCCAGTAGTATCTCCTACAATCAGCCCCAGCATTTT. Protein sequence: CASSISYNQPQHF.

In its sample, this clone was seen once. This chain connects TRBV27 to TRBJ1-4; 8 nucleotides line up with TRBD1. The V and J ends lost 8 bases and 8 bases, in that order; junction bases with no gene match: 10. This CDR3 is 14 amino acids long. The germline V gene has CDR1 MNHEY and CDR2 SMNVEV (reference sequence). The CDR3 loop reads CASATGRGHEKLFF. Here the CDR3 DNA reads TGTGCCAGCGCGACAGGCAGGGGGCACGAAAAACTGTTTTTT. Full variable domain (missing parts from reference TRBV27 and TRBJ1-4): EAQVTQNPRYLITVTGKKLTVTCSQNMNHEYMSWYRQDPGLGLRQIYYSMNVEVTDKGDVPEGYKVSRKEKRNFPLILESPSPNQTSLYFCASATGRGHEKLFFGSGTQLSVL.

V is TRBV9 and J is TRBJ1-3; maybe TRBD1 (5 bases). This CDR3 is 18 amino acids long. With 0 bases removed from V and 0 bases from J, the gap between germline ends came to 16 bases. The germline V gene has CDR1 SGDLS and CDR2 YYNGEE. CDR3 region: CASSVGETALFSGNTIYF. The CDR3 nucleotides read TGTGCCAGCAGCGTAGGCGAGACAGCCCTCTTCTCTGGAAACACCATATATTTT.

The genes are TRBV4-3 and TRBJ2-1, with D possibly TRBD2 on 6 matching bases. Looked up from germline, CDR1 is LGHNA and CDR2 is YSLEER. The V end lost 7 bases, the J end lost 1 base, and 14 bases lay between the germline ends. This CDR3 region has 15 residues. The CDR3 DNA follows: TGCGCCAGCACCTCGGTCGGGGGTTCCTACAATGAGCAGTTCTTC. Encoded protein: CASTSVGGSYNEQFF.

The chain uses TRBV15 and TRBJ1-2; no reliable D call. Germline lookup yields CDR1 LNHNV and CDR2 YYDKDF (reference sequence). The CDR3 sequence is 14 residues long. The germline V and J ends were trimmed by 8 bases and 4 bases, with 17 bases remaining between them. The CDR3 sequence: CATDLAGSGYGYTF. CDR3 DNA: TGTGCCACCGACCTCGCGGGTTCCGGCTATGGCTACACCTTC.

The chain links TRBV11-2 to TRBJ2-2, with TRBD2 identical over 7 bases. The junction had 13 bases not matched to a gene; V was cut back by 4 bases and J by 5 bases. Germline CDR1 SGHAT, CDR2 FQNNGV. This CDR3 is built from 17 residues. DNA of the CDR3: TGTGCCAGCAGCTACAGGCTCGGGGCCGGGGGGACCGGGGAGCTGTTTTTT. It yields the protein CASSYRLGAGGTGELFF.